Presented here are 23 T cell receptor beta chains from one specimen sequenced in a study of T cell repertoires in cytomegalovirus infection. These TCRs' antigens remain unknown. TCRdb re-derived calls from the reads in MiXCR, one entry per CDR3 protein. The data contain 750,000 to 950,000 distinct CDR3 sequences, approximately 32% of them singletons. Sequences were derived from cultured CD8+ T cells from PBMCs, sampled from culture after CMV antigen stimulation. These receptors came from a human donor in good health (CMV status not recorded). Some clones in this sample may be carry-over from other donors' samples.

V usage is TRBV10-3 and J usage is TRBJ2-7; a possible D gene is TRBD1 (5 bases). V was cut by 0 bases and J by 6 bases, with 15 bases left in between. The CDR3 is made up of 15 amino acids. Germline V gene data show CDR1 as ENHRY and CDR2 as SYGVKD. DNA for the CDR3: TGTGCCATCAGTGAGTCGACTCAGGGATTATCCGAGCAGTACTTC. Translated: CAISESTQGLSEQYF.

This clonotype was seen a few times. This chain connects TRBV6-1 to TRBJ1-2, with TRBD1 as a possible D gene (5 bases). In germline, CDR1 is MNHNS, CDR2 SASEGT. The CDR3 runs to 16 residues. Between the trimmed V and J ends, which lost 5 bases and 2 bases, there was a span of 18 bases. CDR3 protein: CASSPYKSTANYGYTF. The DNA for the CDR3 is TGTGCCAGCAGTCCTTATAAATCGACAGCGAACTATGGCTACACCTTC.

The CDR3 DNA follows: TGTGCCAGCAGTCCCCTAGGGGGGGAAGAGACCCAGTACTTC. This codes for CASSPLGGEETQYF. The gene calls are TRBV6-5 and TRBJ2-5; D is perhaps TRBD2 (7 bases). Germline V gene sequence: CDR1 MNHEY, CDR2 SVGAGI. This CDR3 comprises 14 residues. The V end was cut by 5 bases, the J end by 3 bases, with 13 bases between.

V and J are TRBV6-2 or TRBV6-3 and TRBJ2-7, with TRBD1 matching over 7 bases. CDR1 is MNHEY, CDR2 SVGEGT, per germline. Trimming took 6 bases from V and 3 from J; bases not matched to a gene: 5. The CDR3 consists of 13 residues. This CDR3 is CASRPTGDYEQYV. CDR3 in DNA: TGTGCCAGCAGGCCAACAGGGGACTACGAGCAGTACGTC.

V is TRBV5-6 and J is TRBJ2-7, with TRBD1 matching 10 bases. The V gene end was trimmed by 0 bases and the J gene end by 0 bases; junction bases not matched to a gene: 3. Germline V lookup: CDR1 SGHDT, CDR2 YYEEEE. CDR3 length equals 16 residues. CDR3 amino acids: CASSLVGTGDSYEQYF. The CDR3 DNA reads as TGTGCCAGCAGCTTGGTTGGGACAGGGGACTCCTACGAGCAGTACTTC.

On this clonotype: The junction differs from germline at one of its ends, possibly a read error. V gene TRBV14 combines with J gene TRBJ2-5; D possibly corresponds to TRBD1 (5 bases). CDR1 is SGHDN and CDR2 is FVKESK in the germline V gene. This CDR3 contains 14 residues. This CDR3 reads CASRQDNNRETQYF. The CDR3 DNA follows: TGTGCCAGCAGACAAGATAATAACAGGGAGACCCAGTACTTC.

The chain employs TRBV7-8 and TRBJ2-1, with a tentative D call TRBD2 (7 bases). CDR1 SGHVS and CDR2 FQNEAQ come from the germline V gene. V was shortened by 3 bases and J by 4 bases, with 16 bases between the two germline ends. This CDR3 comprises 16 residues. For the CDR3, the DNA is TGTGCCAGCAGCTTCCCTGGCGGGGGCTTATACAATGAGCAGTTCTTC. This translates into CASSFPGGGLYNEQFF.

The chain has TRBV19 and TRBJ2-2; the match to TRBD1 covers 9 bases. The ends lost 6 bases at V and 6 bases at J; junction bases unmatched: 11. Germline CDR1 and CDR2: LNHDA and SQIVND (reference sequence). The CDR3 is made up of 16 amino acids. CDR3 nucleotides: TGTGCCAGTAGAATCTGGACAGGGGAAACCCCCGGGGAGCTGTTTTTT. This encodes CASRIWTGETPGELFF.

This clonotype was found a few times. This chain links TRBV4-1 with TRBJ2-2; 8 bases map to TRBD1. With V trimmed by 2 bases and J by 0 bases, 5 bases remained unmatched. The CDR3 loop spans 17 amino acids. CDR1 is MGHRA, CDR2 YSYEKL, per germline. For the CDR3, the DNA is TGCGCCAGCAGCCAAAGGACAGGGACGACGAACACCGGGGAGCTGTTTTTT. This encodes CASSQRTGTTNTGELFF.

The chain links TRBV2 to TRBJ2-7, with 9 bases matching TRBD1. Germline trimming cut 8 bases from V and 6 bases from J; bases unmatched to any gene: 2. This CDR3 spans 11 amino acids. CDR1 and CDR2 from the germline V gene are SNHLY and FYNNEI. Here the CDR3 DNA reads TGTGCCAGCGGACAGGGGAGCGAGCAGTACGTC. Translating it yields CASGQGSEQYV.

This sequence joins TRBV6-6 and TRBJ2-1; D gene ambiguous. The CDR3 spans 16 residues. V shed 7 bases and J shed 0 bases, with 16 bases lying between them. CDR1 is MNHNY, CDR2 SVGAGI, per germline (reference sequence). The DNA of the CDR3 is TGTGCCAGCATTGCTGACCGGTTTAGCTCCTACAATGAGCAGTTCTTC. It is translated as CASIADRFSSYNEQFF.

This clonotype was counted ten times or more. This chain links TRBV7-9 with TRBJ2-3; D gene unclear. Trimming stripped 5 bases from V and 2 bases from J, with 8 bases between. The CDR3 consists of 13 residues. CDR1 and CDR2 from the germline V gene are SEHNR and FQNEAQ (reference sequence). The CDR3 nucleotides are TGTGCCAGCAGCCTATCATACACAGATACGCAGTATTTT. Translation gives CASSLSYTDTQYF.

J is TRBJ1-2 and V is TRBV7-9; no clear D gene. The V end lost 4 bases, the J end lost 4 bases, and 13 bases lay between the germline ends. Germline V CDR1 and CDR2: SEHNR, FQNEAQ (reference sequence). The CDR3 has 14 residues. The CDR3 DNA follows: TGTGCCAGCAGCTCCCTTGACCCTGGCTATGGCTACACCTTC. Translation gives CASSSLDPGYGYTF.

In this sample, this clonotype turned up a few times. The V call is TRBV10-3, the J call TRBJ1-1; TRBD1 is a possible D gene (5 bases). This CDR3 region has 12 residues. Trimming pared 4 bases from V and 3 bases from J, leaving 6 bases between. The germline V gene encodes CDR1 ENHRY and CDR2 SYGVKD. The CDR3 protein is CAISGGDTEAFF. Written as DNA, the CDR3 is TGTGCCATCAGTGGAGGGGACACTGAAGCTTTCTTT.

The rearrangement uses TRBV5-5 and TRBJ2-7; D may be TRBD2 (6 bases). V was shortened by 0 bases and J by 5 bases, with 9 bases between the two germline ends. Germline loops: CDR1 SGHKS, CDR2 YYEKEE (reference sequence). CDR3 length equals 13 residues. The CDR3 loop is CASSLGRGNEQYF. For the CDR3, the DNA is TGTGCCAGCAGCTTGGGGAGGGGAAACGAGCAGTACTTC.

This clonotype was observed at least ten times. This chain uses TRBV7-9 with TRBJ2-5; D unresolved. Germline V lookup: CDR1 SEHNR, CDR2 FQNEAQ (reference sequence). V was shortened by 2 bases and J by 2 bases, with 12 bases between the two germline ends. The CDR3 runs 15 residues. This CDR3 is CASSLMGTEQETQYF. CDR3 bases: TGTGCCAGCAGCTTAATGGGAACAGAACAAGAGACCCAGTACTTC.

The V and J genes are TRBV4-3 and TRBJ2-1; TRBD2 matches at 15 bases. The CDR3 consists of 22 residues. The germline V gene has CDR1 LGHNA and CDR2 YSLEER. The ends lost 4 bases at V and 4 bases at J; junction bases unmatched: 20. The CDR3 sequence: CASSPRIWWTSGGATDYNEQFF. In nucleotides, the CDR3 is TGCGCCAGCAGCCCCCGCATATGGTGGACTAGCGGGGGGGCGACAGATTACAATGAGCAGTTCTTC.

The rearrangement links TRBV15 to TRBJ1-2; D is ambiguous. This CDR3 contains 8 residues. V was shortened by 5 bases and J by 12 bases, with 4 bases between the two germline ends. Germline V gene sequence: CDR1 LNHNV, CDR2 YYDKDF (reference sequence). The DNA for the CDR3 is TGTGCCACCAGCCCAAACACCTTC. Its protein is CATSPNTF.

This clonotype has more than one count but fewer than ten. In nucleotides, the CDR3 is TGTGCCAGCACCTTTTTTAATGAGCAGTTCTTC. Protein product: CASTFFNEQFF. The V call is TRBV27, the J call TRBJ2-1; unclear D gene. Looked up from germline, CDR1 is MNHEY and CDR2 is SMNVEV (reference sequence). The CDR3 runs 11 residues. Trimming left V 7 bases short and J 7 bases short, with 8 bases between.

This clonotype was seen ten or more times. V is TRBV27 and J is TRBJ2-2; D not resolved. V dropped 6 bases and J dropped 6 bases, with 8 bases sitting between them. CDR3 length: 12 amino acids. CDR1 MNHEY and CDR2 SMNVEV come from the germline V gene (reference sequence). CDR3 sequence (DNA): TGTGCCAGCAGCTTAAGACCCGGGGAGCTGTTTTTT. Its protein product is CASSLRPGELFF.

A few counts support this clonotype. One end of the junction is discordant with germline, which a read error may explain. The chain recombines TRBV7-7 with TRBJ2-1; 11 bases are shared with TRBD1. The CDR3 spans 15 residues. Per the germline V gene, CDR1 is SSHAT and CDR2 is FNYEAQ (reference sequence). This chain's CDR3 is CASSLGDRGDNEQFF. The CDR3, as DNA: TGTGCTAGCAGCTTAGGGGACAGGGGGGACAATGAGCAGTTCTTC.

Remarks on this clonotype: Likely a read error: the CDR3 ends without its conserved phenylalanine or tryptophan. The rearrangement joins TRBV6-1 to TRBJ1-6; D is uncertain. Germline CDR1 reads MNHNS; CDR2 reads SASEGT. The CDR3 spans 13 residues. The V end was cut by 2 bases, the J end by 4 bases, with 3 bases between. The CDR3 DNA reads TGTGCCAGCAGTGAACGGTATAATTCACCCCTCCACTCT. This gives the protein CASSERYNSPLHS.

CDR3 DNA sequence: TGTGCCAGCAGAGGGACACAGAATCCCTACGAGCAGTACTTC. It yields the protein CASRGTQNPYEQYF. The chain links TRBV27 to TRBJ2-7, with D maybe TRBD1 (6 bases). CDR3 length: 14 amino acids. Germline V gives CDR1 MNHEY, CDR2 SMNVEV (reference sequence). Trimming left V 6 bases short and J 2 bases short, with 14 bases between.